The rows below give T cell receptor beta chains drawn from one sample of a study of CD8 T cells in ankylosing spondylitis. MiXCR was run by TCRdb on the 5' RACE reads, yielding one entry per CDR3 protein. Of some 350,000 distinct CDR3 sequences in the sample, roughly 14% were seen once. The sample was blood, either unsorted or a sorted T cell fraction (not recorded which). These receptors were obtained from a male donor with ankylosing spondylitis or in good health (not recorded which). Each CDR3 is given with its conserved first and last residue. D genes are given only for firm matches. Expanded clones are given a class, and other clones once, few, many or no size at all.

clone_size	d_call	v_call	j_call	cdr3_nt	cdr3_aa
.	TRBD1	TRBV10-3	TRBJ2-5	TGTGCCATCAGTGTAAGGACAGGGGGCGCTGAGACCCAGTACTTC	CAISVRTGGAETQYF
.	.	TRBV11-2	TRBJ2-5	TGTGCCAGCAGCCTCAATGGGGGGGCCAGCTCCCAAGAGACCCAGTACTTC	CASSLNGGASSQETQYF
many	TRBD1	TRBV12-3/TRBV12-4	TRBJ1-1	TGTGCCAGCAGGCTGGGACAGGGGGCTGGTGAAGCTTTCTTT	CASRLGQGAGEAFF
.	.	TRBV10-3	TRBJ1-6	TGTGCCATCCGCGATCGGGGGACGGCAGATAATTCACCCCTCCACTTT	CAIRDRGTADNSPLHF
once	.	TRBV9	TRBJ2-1	TGTGCCAGCAGCGTGGCCAGAGGGACCTACAATGAGCAGTTCTTC	CASSVARGTYNEQFF
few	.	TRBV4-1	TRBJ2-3	TGCGCCAGCAGCCATTCGCTAGTCGATACGCAGTATTTT	CASSHSLVDTQYF
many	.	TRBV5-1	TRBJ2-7	TGCGCCAGCCACTACCCGGAAGCCAGCAACTCCTACGAGCAGTACTTC	CASHYPEASNSYEQYF
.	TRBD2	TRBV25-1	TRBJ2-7	TGTGCCAGCAGTCGTGAGGGAGGGGCCTACGAGCAGTACTTC	CASSREGGAYEQYF
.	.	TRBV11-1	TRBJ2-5	TGTGCCAGCAGCTTAGGAGGTCCAGGGGATTTGGACCAAGAGACCCAGTACTTC	CASSLGGPGDLDQETQYF
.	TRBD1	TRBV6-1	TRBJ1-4	TGTGCCAGCAGGAGAACAGGGGGCACTAATGAAAAACTGTTTTTT	CASRRTGGTNEKLFF
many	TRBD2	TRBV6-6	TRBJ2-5	TGTGCCAGCAGAGGACTAGTAGAGACCCAGTACTTC	CASRGLVETQYF
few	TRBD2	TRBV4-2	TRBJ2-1	TGTGCCAGCAGAAATAATAGGCGACTAGCGGGGGTCGCTGAGCAGTTCTTC	CASRNNRRLAGVAEQFF
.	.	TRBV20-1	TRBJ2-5	TGCAGTGCTAGGGTGGGGTCTCAGGGTGAGACCCAGTACTTC	CSARVGSQGETQYF
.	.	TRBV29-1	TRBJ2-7	TGCAGCGTTCGCGGGCAGGCCCTCTACGAGCAGTACTTC	CSVRGQALYEQYF
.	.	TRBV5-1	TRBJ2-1	TGCGCCAGCAGCTTGGATTCCCCAGGGGGGTACAATGAGCAGTTCTTC	CASSLDSPGGYNEQFF
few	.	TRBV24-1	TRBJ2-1	TGTGCCACCCCCTCAGGAGTTCCCCACAATGAGCAGTTCTTC	CATPSGVPHNEQFF
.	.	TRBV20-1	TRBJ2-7	TGCAGTGCTAGATCAAGGGTCTACGAGCAGTACTTC	CSARSRVYEQYF
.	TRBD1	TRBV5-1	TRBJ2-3	TGCGCCAGCAGCTTGGGACAGGGAGCCACAGATACGCAGTATTTT	CASSLGQGATDTQYF
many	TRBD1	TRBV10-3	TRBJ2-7	TGTGCCATCAGTGGGGACAGGGACGAGCAGTACTTC	CAISGDRDEQYF
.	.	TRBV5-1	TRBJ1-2	TGCGCCAGCAGCCACCCCGGACAGGGCTACACCTTC	CASSHPGQGYTF
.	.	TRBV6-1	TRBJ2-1	TGTGCCAGCAGTGAAGCTCTCCTCAATGAGCAGTTCTTC	CASSEALLNEQFF
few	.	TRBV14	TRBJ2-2	TGTGCCAGCAGCCGCATTAGCGGATTCACCGGGGAGCTGTTTTTT	CASSRISGFTGELFF
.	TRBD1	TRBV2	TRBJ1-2	TGTGCCAGCAGTGAAGGGACAGGGGTCTATGGCTACACCTTC	CASSEGTGVYGYTF
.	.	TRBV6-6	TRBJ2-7	TGTGCCAGCAGTTACTCGCCCTACGAGCAGTACTTC	CASSYSPYEQYF
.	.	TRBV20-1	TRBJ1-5	TGCAGTGCTAGAGGGGGTCGTAGCAATCAGCCCCAGCATTTT	CSARGGRSNQPQHF
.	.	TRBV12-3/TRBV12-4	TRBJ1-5	TGTGCCAGCAGTTTAGAGATGAGCAATCAGCCCCAGCATTTT	CASSLEMSNQPQHF
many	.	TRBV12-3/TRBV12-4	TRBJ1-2	TGTGCCAGCAGTTTAGGAGCGACCTATGGCTACACCTTC	CASSLGATYGYTF
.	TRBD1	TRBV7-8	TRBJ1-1	TGTGCCAGCAGCCCGAGAGACAGGGAGACTGAAGCTTTCTTT	CASSPRDRETEAFF
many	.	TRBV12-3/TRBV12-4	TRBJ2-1	TGTGCCAGCAGTTCTAGCTTCCAGGGTGAGCAGTTCTTC	CASSSSFQGEQFF
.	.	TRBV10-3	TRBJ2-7	TGTGCCATCAGTGTGTCACCTAACTCCTACGAGCAGTACTTC	CAISVSPNSYEQYF
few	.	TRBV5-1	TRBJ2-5	TGCGCCAGCAGCATTAGGTTGCAAGAGACCCAGTACTTC	CASSIRLQETQYF
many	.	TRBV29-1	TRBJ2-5	TGCAGCGTTGAAGGGGGGAGAGAGACCCAGTACTTC	CSVEGGRETQYF
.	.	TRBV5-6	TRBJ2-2	TGTGCCAGCAGCTTGGTACAGGAAGCCGGGGAGCTGTTTTTT	CASSLVQEAGELFF
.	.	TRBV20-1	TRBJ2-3	TGCAGTGCCCCGGGACTCCCGGGGTCGGATACGCAGTATTTT	CSAPGLPGSDTQYF
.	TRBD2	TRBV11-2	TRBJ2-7	TGTGCCAGCAGCTTAGATCCTGGGGGGGGAGACGAGCAGTACTTC	CASSLDPGGGDEQYF
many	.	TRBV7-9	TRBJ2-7	TGTGCCAGCACCCCCACCCAAGGGACAACTCGGGGGCAGTACTTC	CASTPTQGTTRGQYF
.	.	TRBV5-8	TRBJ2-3	TGTGCCAGCAGCTGGGGAGGTACAGATACGCAGTATTTT	CASSWGGTDTQYF
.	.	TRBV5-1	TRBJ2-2	TGCGCCAGCAGCTTGAGGGGACCCGGGGAGCTGTTTTTT	CASSLRGPGELFF
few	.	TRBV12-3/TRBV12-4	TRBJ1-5	TGTGCCAGCAGTTTGGGAGGGGAAGGTGTCGACCCCCAGCATTTT	CASSLGGEGVDPQHF
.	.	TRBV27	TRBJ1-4	TGTGCCAGCAGCCCCATGGCGGCTAATGAAAAACTGTTTTTT	CASSPMAANEKLFF
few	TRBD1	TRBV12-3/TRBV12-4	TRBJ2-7	TGTGCCAGCAGTTTAGTTGACAGGGGCGGCGAGCAGTACTTC	CASSLVDRGGEQYF
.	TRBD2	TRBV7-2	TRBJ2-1	TGTGCCAGCAGCGCCAGCGGGAGCGGGGTCAACAATGAGCAGTTCTTC	CASSASGSGVNNEQFF
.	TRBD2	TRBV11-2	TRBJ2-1	TGTGCCAGCAGCTTAGGCGTCGGGACTAGCCGAGACAATGAGCAGTTCTTC	CASSLGVGTSRDNEQFF
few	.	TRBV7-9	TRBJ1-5	TGTGCCAGCAGCTTAGGGGCGGCTACGGAGCCCCAGCATTTT	CASSLGAATEPQHF
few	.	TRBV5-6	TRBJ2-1	TGTGCCAGCAGCCCATTAGTATGGGATGAGCAGTTCTTC	CASSPLVWDEQFF
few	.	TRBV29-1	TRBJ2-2	TGCAGCGTGTCCGAGGGGATTCTGAACACCGGGGAGCTGTTTTTT	CSVSEGILNTGELFF
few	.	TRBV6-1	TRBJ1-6	TGTGCCAGCAGTCCGAGGACACCCAATAATTCACCCCTCCACTTT	CASSPRTPNNSPLHF
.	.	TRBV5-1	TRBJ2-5	TGCGCCAGCAGCTTAGGGGATGTGAGAGAGACCCAGTACTTC	CASSLGDVRETQYF
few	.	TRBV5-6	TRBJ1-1	TGTGCCAGCAGCTTTGCGGATTCCAGGGGGAACACTGAAGCTTTCTTT	CASSFADSRGNTEAFF
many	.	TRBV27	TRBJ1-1	TGTGCCAGCAGCCGCGGGAGGGACCGGCCGAACACTGAAGCTTTCTTT	CASSRGRDRPNTEAFF
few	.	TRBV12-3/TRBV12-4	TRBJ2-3	TGTGCCAGCAGCGTTGAGGAAGATACGCAGTATTTT	CASSVEEDTQYF
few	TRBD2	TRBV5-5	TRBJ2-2	TGTGCCAGCAGCTTGGCGGCTAGCGGGAGGGCTGGTACCGGGGAGCTGTTTTTT	CASSLAASGRAGTGELFF
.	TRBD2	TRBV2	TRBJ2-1	TGTGCCAGCAGTGAAGTAAGACTAGCGGGAGGCAACAATGAGCAGTTCTTC	CASSEVRLAGGNNEQFF
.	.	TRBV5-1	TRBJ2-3	TGCGCCAGCAGCTTGGGACAGGCCCTAGATACGCAGTATTTT	CASSLGQALDTQYF
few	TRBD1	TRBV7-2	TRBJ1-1	TGTGCCAGCAGCTTAGGTCCGACAGGGGGGCAAGCTTTCTTT	CASSLGPTGGQAFF
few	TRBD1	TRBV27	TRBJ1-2	TGTGCCAGCGGGACAGCAAAGAACTATGGCTACACCTTC	CASGTAKNYGYTF
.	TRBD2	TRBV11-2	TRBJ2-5	TGTGCCAGCAGCTTAGGCCTCCTAGCGGGAGGATTCCAAGAGACCCAGTACTTC	CASSLGLLAGGFQETQYF